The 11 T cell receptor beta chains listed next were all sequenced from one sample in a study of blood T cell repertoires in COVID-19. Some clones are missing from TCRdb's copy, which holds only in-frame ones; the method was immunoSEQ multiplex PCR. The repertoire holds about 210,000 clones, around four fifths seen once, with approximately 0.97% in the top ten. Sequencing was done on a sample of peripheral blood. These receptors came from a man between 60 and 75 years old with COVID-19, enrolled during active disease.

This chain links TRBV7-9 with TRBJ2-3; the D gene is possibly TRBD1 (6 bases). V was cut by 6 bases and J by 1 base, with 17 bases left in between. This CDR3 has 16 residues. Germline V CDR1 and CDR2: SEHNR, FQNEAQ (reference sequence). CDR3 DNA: TGTGCCAGCAGTGGGGGCGTGGGGACACGCACAGATACGCAGTATTTT. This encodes CASSGGVGTRTDTQYF. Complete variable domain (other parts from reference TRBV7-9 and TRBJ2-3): DTGVSQNPRHKITKRGQNVTFRCDPISEHNRLYWYRQTLGQGPEFLTYFQNEAQLEKSRLLSDRFSAERPKGSFSTLEIQRTEQGDSAMYLCASSGGVGTRTDTQYFGPGTRLTVL.

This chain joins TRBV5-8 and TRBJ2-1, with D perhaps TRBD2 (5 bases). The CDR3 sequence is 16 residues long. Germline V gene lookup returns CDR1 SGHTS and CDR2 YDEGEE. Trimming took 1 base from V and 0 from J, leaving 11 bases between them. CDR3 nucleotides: TGTGCCAGCAGCTTGCCTAGCCGTAGCTCCTACAATGAGCAGTTCTTC. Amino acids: CASSLPSRSSYNEQFF.

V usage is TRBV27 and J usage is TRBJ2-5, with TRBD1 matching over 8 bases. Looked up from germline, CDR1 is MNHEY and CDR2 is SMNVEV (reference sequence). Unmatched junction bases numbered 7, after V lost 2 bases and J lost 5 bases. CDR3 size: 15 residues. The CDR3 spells CASSLRQGFGETQYF. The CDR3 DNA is TGTGCCAGCAGTTTACGACAGGGGTTCGGCGAGACCCAGTACTTC.

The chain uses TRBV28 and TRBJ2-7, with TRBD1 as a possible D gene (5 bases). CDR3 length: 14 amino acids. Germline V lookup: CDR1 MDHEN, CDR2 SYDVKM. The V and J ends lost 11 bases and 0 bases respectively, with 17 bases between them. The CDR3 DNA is TGTGCCGCGATGGGGCAGCGTCACTCCTACGAGCAGTACTTC. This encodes CAAMGQRHSYEQYF.

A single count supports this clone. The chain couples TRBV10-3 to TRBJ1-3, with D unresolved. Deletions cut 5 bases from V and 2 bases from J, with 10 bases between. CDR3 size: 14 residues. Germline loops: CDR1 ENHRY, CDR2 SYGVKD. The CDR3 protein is CAISLAETGNTIYF. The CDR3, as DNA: TGTGCCATCAGTTTGGCGGAGACTGGAAACACCATATATTTT.

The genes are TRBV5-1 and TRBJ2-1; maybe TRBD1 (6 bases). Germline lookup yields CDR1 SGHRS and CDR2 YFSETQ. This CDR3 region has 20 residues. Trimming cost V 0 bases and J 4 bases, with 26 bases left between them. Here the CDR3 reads CASSLAPTGLPVRRYNEQFF. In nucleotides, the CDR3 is TGCGCCAGCAGCTTGGCCCCGACAGGCTTACCCGTCCGGAGGTACAATGAGCAGTTCTTC.

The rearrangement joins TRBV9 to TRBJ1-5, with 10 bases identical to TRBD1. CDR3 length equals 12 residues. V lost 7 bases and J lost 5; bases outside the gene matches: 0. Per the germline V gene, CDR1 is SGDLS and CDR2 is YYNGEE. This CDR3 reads CASGTGDQPQHF. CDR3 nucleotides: TGTGCCAGCGGGACAGGGGATCAGCCCCAGCATTTT.

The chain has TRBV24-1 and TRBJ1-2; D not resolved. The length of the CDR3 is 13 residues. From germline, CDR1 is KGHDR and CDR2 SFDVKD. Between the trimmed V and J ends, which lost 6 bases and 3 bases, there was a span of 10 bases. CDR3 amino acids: CATSTSGHYGYTF. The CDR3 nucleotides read TGTGCCACCAGTACGAGCGGACACTATGGCTACACCTTC.

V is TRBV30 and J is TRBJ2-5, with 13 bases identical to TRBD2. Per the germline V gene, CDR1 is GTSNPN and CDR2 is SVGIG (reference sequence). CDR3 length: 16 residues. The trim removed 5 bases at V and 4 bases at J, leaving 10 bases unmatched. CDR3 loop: CAWDRGLAGVRETQYF. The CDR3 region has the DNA TGTGCCTGGGACCGAGGACTAGCGGGAGTCCGAGAGACCCAGTACTTC.

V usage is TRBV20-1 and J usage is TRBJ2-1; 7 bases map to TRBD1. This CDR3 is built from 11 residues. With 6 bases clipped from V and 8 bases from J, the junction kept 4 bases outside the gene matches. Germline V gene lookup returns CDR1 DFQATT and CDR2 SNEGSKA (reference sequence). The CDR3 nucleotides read TGCAGTGCGCGACAGGGCCATGAGCAGTTCTTC. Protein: CSARQGHEQFF.

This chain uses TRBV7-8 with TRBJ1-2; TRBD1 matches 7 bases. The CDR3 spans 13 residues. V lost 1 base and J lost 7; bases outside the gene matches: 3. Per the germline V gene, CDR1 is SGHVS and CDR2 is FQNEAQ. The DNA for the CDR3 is TGTGCCAGCAGCTTAGAGGCAGGGGGTGGCTACACCTTC. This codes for CASSLEAGGGYTF.